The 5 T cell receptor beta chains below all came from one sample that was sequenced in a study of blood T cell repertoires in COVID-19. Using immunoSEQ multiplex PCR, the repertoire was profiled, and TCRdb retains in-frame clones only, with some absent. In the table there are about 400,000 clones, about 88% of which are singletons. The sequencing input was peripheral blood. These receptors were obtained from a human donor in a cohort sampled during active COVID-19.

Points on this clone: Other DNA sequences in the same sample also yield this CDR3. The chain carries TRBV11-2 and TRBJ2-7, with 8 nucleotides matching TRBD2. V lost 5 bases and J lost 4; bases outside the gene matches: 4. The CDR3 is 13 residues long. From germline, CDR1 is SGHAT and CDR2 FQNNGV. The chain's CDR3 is CASSPAGGYEQYF. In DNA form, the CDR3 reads TGTGCCAGCAGCCCCGCGGGAGGATACGAGCAGTACTTC.

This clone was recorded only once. CDR3 coding DNA: TGTGCCAGCAGTGAGGCCGACAATCAGCCCCAGCATTTT. Translation: CASSEADNQPQHF. The chain carries TRBV5-5 and TRBJ1-5, with D unresolved. This CDR3 is 13 amino acids long. The ends were cut back, 5 bases at V and 3 bases at J, with 9 bases in the middle. Per the germline V gene, CDR1 is SGHKS and CDR2 is YYEKEE (reference sequence).

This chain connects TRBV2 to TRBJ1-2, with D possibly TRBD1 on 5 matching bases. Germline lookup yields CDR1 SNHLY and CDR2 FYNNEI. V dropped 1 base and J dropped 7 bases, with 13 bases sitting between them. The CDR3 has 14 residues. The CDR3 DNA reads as TGTGCCAGCAGTGAAGTTTTAGGGGCTCTTGGCTACACCTTC. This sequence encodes CASSEVLGALGYTF.

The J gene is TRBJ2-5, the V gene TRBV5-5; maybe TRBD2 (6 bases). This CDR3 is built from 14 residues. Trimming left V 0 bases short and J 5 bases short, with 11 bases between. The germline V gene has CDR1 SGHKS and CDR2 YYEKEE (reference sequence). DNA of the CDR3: TGTGCCAGCAGCTTGGTCGCAGGGAGGGAGACCCAGTACTTC. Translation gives CASSLVAGRETQYF. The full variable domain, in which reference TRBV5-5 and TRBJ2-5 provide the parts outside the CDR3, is DAGVTQSPTHLIKTRGQQVTLRCSPISGHKSVSWYQQVLGQGPQFIFQYYEKEERGRGNFPDRFSARQFPNYSSELNVNALLLGDSALYLCASSLVAGRETQYFGPGTRLLVL.

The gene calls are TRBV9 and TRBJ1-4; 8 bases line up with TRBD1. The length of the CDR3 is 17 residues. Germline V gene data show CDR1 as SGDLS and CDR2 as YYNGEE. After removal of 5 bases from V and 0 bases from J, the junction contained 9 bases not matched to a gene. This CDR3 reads CASSVGTGLATNEKLFF. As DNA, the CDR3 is TGTGCCAGCAGTGTTGGGACAGGTCTTGCAACTAATGAAAAACTGTTTTTT. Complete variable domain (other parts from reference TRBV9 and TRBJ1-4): DSGVTQTPKHLITATGQRVTLRCSPRSGDLSVYWYQQSLDQGLQFLIQYYNGEERAKGNILERFSAQQFPDLHSELNLSSLELGDSALYFCASSVGTGLATNEKLFFGSGTQLSVL.